This TCR beta chain is drawn from a study of blood T cell repertoires in COVID-19. As for the study in general: Sites across the United States, Italy and Spain contributed samples from acute and convalescent COVID-19.

Sequencing was performed with immunoSEQ multiplex PCR; in TCRdb, only in-frame clones are kept and a portion is missing. This repertoire shows about 250,000 clones, 85% found once; its top ten account for approximately 9.6%. The sequenced sample was PBMCs or T cells enriched from blood (not recorded which). This receptor was identified in a woman aged 45-65 years with acute COVID-19.

The CDR3 protein is CASSPFGTGGETEAFF. CDR3 nucleotide sequence: TGTGCCAGCTCACCATTCGGAACCGGGGGTGAGACTGAAGCTTTCTTT. This chain connects TRBV18 to TRBJ1-1; maybe TRBD1 (5 bases). Per the germline V gene, CDR1 is KGHSH and CDR2 is LQKENI. V was cut by 2 bases and J by 5 bases, with 18 bases left in between. The CDR3 has 16 amino acids.